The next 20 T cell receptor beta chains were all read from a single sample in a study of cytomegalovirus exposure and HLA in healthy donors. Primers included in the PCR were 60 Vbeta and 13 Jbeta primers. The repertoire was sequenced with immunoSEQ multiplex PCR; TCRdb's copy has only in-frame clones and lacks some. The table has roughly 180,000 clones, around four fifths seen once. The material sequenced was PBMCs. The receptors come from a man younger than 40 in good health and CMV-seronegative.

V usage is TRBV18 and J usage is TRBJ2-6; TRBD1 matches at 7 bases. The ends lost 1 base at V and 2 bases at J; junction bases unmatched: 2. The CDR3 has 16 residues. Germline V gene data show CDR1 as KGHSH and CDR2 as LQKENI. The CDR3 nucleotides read TGTGCCAGCTCACCACTAGACAGGGCTGGGGCCAACGTCCTGACTTTC. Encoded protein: CASSPLDRAGANVLTF.

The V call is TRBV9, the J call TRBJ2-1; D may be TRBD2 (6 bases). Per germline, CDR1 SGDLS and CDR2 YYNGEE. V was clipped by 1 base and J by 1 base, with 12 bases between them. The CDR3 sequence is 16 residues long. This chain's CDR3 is CASSVYSGGSYNEQFF. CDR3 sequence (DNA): TGTGCCAGCAGCGTATATAGCGGAGGGTCCTACAATGAGCAGTTCTTC.

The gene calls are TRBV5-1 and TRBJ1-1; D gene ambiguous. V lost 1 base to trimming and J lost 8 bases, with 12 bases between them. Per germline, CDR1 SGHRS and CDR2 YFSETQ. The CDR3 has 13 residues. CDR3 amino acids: CASSLNRRIEAFF. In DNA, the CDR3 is TGCGCCAGCAGCTTGAACAGACGGATCGAAGCTTTCTTT.

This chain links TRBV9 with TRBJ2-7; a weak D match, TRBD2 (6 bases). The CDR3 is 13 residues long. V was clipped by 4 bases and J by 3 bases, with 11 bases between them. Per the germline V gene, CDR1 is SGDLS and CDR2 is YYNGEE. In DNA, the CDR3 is TGTGCCAGCAGCCTCGGAGCGGGCTACGAGCAGTACTTC. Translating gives CASSLGAGYEQYF.

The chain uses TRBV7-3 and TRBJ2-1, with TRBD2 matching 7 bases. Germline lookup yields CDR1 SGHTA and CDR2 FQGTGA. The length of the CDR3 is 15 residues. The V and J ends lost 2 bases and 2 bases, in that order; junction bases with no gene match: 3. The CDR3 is CASSLGGSPYNEQFF. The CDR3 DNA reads TGTGCCAGCAGCTTAGGCGGGAGTCCCTACAATGAGCAGTTCTTC.

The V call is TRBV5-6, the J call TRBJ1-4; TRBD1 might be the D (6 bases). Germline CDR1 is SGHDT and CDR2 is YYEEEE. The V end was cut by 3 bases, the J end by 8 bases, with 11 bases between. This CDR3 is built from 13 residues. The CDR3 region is CASSWVQGEKLFF. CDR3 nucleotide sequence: TGTGCCAGCAGCTGGGTTCAGGGGGAAAAACTGTTTTTT.

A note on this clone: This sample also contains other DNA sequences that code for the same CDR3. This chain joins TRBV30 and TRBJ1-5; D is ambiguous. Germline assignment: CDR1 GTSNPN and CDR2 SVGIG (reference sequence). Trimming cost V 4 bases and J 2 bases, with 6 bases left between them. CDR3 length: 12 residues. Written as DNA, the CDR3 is TGTGCCTGGAACAGAGGCAATCAGCCCCAGCATTTT. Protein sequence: CAWNRGNQPQHF.

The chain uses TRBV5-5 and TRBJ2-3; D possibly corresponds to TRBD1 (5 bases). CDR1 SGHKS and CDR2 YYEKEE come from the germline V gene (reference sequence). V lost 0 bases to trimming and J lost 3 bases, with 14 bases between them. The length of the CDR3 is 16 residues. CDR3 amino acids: CASSLDRAQGTDTQYF. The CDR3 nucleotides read TGTGCCAGCAGCTTGGACCGGGCTCAGGGTACAGATACGCAGTATTTT.

This chain's CDR3 is CASSSPTGGSNEQFF. The CDR3 nucleotides read TGTGCCAGCAGTTCCCCTACCGGCGGGTCCAATGAGCAGTTCTTC. The chain uses TRBV28 and TRBJ2-1; D is possibly TRBD2 (5 bases). This CDR3 is built from 15 residues. The V end was cut by 4 bases, the J end by 6 bases, with 16 bases between. CDR1 MDHEN and CDR2 SYDVKM come from the germline V gene.

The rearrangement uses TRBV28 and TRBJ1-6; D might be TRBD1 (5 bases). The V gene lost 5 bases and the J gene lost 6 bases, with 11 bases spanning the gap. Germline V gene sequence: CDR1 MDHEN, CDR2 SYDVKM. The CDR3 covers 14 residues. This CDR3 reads CASSIRQPNSPLHF. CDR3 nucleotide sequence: TGTGCCAGCAGTATTCGACAGCCTAATTCACCCCTCCACTTT.

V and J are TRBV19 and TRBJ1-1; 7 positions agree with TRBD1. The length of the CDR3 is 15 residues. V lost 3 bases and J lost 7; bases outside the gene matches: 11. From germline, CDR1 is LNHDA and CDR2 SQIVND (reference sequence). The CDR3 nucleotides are TGTGCCAGTAGTATCCAGAGGACAGGAAAGCTTGAAGCTTTCTTT. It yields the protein CASSIQRTGKLEAFF. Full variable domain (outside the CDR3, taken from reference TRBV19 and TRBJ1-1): DGGITQSPKYLFRKEGQNVTLSCEQNLNHDAMYWYRQDPGQGLRLIYYSQIVNDFQKGDIAEGYSVSREKKESFPLTVTSAQKNPTAFYLCASSIQRTGKLEAFFGQGTRLTVV.

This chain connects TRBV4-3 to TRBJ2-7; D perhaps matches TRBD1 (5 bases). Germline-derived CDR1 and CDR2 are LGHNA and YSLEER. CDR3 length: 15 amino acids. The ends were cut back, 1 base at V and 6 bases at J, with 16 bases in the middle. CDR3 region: CASSQVLGQGGEQYF. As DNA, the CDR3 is TGCGCCAGCAGCCAAGTGCTCGGCCAGGGCGGCGAGCAGTACTTC.

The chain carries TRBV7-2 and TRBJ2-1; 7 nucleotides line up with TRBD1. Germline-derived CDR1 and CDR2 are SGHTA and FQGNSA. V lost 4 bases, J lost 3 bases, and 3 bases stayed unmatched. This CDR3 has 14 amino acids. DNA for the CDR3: TGTGCCAGCAGCTCCCGGGACAGCTACAATGAGCAGTTCTTC. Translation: CASSSRDSYNEQFF.

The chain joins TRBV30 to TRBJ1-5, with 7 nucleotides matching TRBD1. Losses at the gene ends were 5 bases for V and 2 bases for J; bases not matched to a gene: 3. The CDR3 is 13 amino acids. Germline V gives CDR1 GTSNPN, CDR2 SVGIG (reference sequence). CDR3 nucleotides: TGTGCCTGGGGAGGACAGGGCAATCAGCCCCAGCATTTT. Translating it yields CAWGGQGNQPQHF.

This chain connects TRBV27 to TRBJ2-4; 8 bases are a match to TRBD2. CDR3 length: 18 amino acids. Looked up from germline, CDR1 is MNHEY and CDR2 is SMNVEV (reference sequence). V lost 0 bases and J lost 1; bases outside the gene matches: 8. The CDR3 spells CASSLSGAGVWAKNIQYF. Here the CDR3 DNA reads TGTGCCAGCAGTTTATCGGGAGCGGGAGTGTGGGCCAAAAACATTCAGTACTTC.

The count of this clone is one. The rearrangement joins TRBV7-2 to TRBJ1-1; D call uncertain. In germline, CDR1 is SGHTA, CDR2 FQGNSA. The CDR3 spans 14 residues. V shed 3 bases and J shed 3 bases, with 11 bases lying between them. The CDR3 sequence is CASSLSGWDTEAFF. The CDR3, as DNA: TGTGCCAGCAGCTTGTCAGGTTGGGACACTGAAGCTTTCTTT.

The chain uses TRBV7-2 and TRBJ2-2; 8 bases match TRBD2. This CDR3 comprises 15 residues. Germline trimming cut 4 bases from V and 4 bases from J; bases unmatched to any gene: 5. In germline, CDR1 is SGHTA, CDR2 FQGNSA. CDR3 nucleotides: TGTGCCAGCAGCTCTGGGACTAGGGGCACCGGGGAGCTGTTTTTT. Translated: CASSSGTRGTGELFF.

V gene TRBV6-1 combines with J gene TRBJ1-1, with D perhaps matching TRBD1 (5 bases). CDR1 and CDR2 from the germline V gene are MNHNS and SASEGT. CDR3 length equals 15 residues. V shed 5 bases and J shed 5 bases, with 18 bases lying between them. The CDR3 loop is CASSLLTGRPTEAFF. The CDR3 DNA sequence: TGTGCCAGCAGTCTCCTAACAGGTAGACCAACTGAAGCTTTCTTT.

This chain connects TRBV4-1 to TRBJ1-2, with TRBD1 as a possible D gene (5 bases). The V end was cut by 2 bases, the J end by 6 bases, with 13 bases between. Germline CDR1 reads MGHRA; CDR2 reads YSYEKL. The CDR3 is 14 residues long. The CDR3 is CASSQRGSAHGYTF. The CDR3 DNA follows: TGCGCCAGCAGCCAACGGGGGTCCGCCCATGGCTACACCTTC.

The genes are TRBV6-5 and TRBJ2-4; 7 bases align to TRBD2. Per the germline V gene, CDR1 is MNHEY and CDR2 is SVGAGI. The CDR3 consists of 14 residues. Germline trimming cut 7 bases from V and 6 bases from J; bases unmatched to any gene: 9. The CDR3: CASKGREKGNIQYF. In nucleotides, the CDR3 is TGTGCCAGCAAAGGGAGGGAGAAGGGAAACATTCAGTACTTC.